This TCR beta chain was identified during a study of blood T cells in healthy people across ages. As for the study in general: Template switching caught about one barcoded beta molecule for each two T cells.

This CDR3 spans 15 amino acids. Germline V gene lookup returns CDR1 LNHDA and CDR2 SQIVND (reference sequence). A second PCR of 7 to 11 cycles used a sample-barcoded 5' primer and a J-beta primer mix. One entry per CDR3 protein results from TCRdb running MiXCR on the 5' RACE reads. The sample shows some 1.4 million distinct CDR3 sequences, roughly 40% of them seen only once. Details on this clonotype: As yet, its antigen is unknown. Compared with germline, one end of the junction differs, possibly owing to a read error.

Study outcomes and limitations: Age brought a roughly linear fall in TCR beta diversity measured per million T cells. In long-lived donors, naive CD4+ cell counts and diversity exceeded those of aged donors. Naive T cell percentage strongly correlated with TCR beta diversity.

This chain connects TRBV19 to TRBJ2-7, with 7 bases that match TRBD1. This clonotype was sampled from a woman younger than 30 in good health. The sequencing input was blood. CDR3 sequence (DNA): TGTACCAGTAGCCCCGACAGGGTGCCCTCCTACGAGCAGTACTTC. Translation gives CTSSPDRVPSYEQYF. The entire variable domain, with the rest obtained from reference TRBV19 and TRBJ2-7, is as follows: DGGITQSPKYLFRKEGQNVTLSCEQNLNHDAMYWYRQDPGQGLRLIYYSQIVNDFQKGDIAEGYSVSREKKESFPLTVTSAQKNPTAFYLCTSSPDRVPSYEQYFGPGTRLTVT.